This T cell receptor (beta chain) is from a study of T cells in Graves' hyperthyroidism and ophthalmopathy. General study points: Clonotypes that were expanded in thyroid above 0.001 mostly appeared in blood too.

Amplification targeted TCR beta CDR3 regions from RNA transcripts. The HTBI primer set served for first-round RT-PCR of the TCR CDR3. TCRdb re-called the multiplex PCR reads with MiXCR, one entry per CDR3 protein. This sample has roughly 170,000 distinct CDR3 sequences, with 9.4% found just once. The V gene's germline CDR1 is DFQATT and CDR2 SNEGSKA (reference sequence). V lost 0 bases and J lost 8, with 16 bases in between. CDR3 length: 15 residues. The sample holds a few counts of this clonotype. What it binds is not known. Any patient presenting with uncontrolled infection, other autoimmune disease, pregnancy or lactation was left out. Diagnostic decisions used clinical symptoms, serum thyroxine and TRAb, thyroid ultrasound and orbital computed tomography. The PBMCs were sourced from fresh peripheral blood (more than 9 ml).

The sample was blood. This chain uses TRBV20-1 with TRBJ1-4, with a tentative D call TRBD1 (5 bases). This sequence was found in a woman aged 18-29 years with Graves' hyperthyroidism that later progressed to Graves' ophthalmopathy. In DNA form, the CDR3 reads TGCAGTGCTAGAGAAGGTTGGAGGGGTTGGGAAAAACTGTTTTTT. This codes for CSAREGWRGWEKLFF.